This T cell receptor (beta chain) is drawn from a study of blood T cell repertoires in COVID-19. Study information: Sources were T cells, B-cell-depleted T cells, or PBMCs; the material itself was cDNA or gDNA.

Produced via immunoSEQ multiplex PCR; TCRdb's table is partial and in-frame only. Altogether 150,000 to 200,000 clones are present, around nine tenths being singletons, with the ten largest covering 15% to 20%. V lost 3 bases to trimming and J lost 7 bases, with 13 bases between them. The germline V gene has CDR1 MDHEN and CDR2 SYDVKM. The CDR3 length is 14 residues. Sequenced input: peripheral blood. The source is a man in his 60s with active or convalescent COVID-19. V is TRBV28 and J is TRBJ1-3; D possibly corresponds to TRBD1 (6 bases). The CDR3 sequence is CASSLDLRGNTIYF. The CDR3 region has the DNA TGTGCCAGCAGTTTGGACTTAAGGGGGAACACCATATATTTT.